These 10 T cell receptor beta chains came from one sample sequenced in a study of blood T cells in healthy people across ages. The second PCR ran roughly 6 to 12 cycles with a sample-barcoded 5' primer and J-beta primers. One entry per CDR3 protein results from TCRdb running MiXCR on the 5' RACE reads. The sample lists 1.8 million or so distinct CDR3 sequences, about 39% occurring once. Sequenced: blood. All receptors come from a human donor in good health.

The rearrangement joins TRBV12-3 or TRBV12-4 to TRBJ2-3; no firm D call. This CDR3 contains 14 residues. V shed 5 bases and J shed 5 bases, with 14 bases lying between them. Here the CDR3 reads CASSKTSPKDTQYF. DNA for the CDR3: TGTGCCAGCAGTAAGACAAGTCCCAAAGATACGCAGTATTTT.

This clonotype was observed many times. The genes are TRBV29-1 and TRBJ2-7; D uncertain. CDR1 and CDR2 (germline): SQVTM, ANQGSEA. Trimming cost V 6 bases and J 4 bases, with 16 bases left between them. This CDR3 contains 13 residues. The CDR3 region is CSVVRTESYEQYF. The CDR3 coding sequence is TGCAGCGTGGTTAGGACGGAGTCGTACGAGCAGTACTTC.

This rearrangement joins TRBV4-1 to TRBJ2-7, with D possibly TRBD1 on 6 matching bases. Trimming left V 0 bases short and J 2 bases short, with 14 bases between. This CDR3 contains 16 residues. CDR1 is MGHRA, CDR2 YSYEKL, per germline. The CDR3 coding sequence is TGCGCCAGCAGCCAAGATACAGGGCGGCGGACCTACGAGCAGTACTTC. Its translation is CASSQDTGRRTYEQYF.

This clonotype was recorded only once. J is TRBJ2-2 and V is TRBV7-2; the match to TRBD1 covers 7 bases. This CDR3 region has 17 residues. Germline V gene sequence: CDR1 SGHTA, CDR2 FQGNSA. V was clipped by 1 base and J by 6 bases; unmatched bases: 11. The CDR3 DNA follows: TGTGCCAGCAGCTTAGTAGCAGGGGGTTTTGCTCCCGGGGAGCTGTTTTTT. Translation: CASSLVAGGFAPGELFF.

This chain uses TRBV9 with TRBJ2-5; 7 nucleotides match TRBD2. Germline V gene lookup returns CDR1 SGDLS and CDR2 YYNGEE. The CDR3 is 15 amino acids. V trimming: 4 bases; J trimming: 0 bases; junction bases outside the gene matches: 6. This CDR3 is CASSHGTTNQETQYF. CDR3 sequence (DNA): TGTGCCAGCAGCCACGGGACTACCAACCAAGAGACCCAGTACTTC.

This clonotype has only a few counts. The CDR3 coding sequence is TGTGCCAGCAGATTACAAGGCAATCAGCCCCAGCATTTT. Its translation is CASRLQGNQPQHF. The chain recombines TRBV6-2 or TRBV6-3 with TRBJ1-5; unclear D gene. The CDR3 totals 13 residues. V lost 6 bases to trimming and J lost 2 bases, with 8 bases between them. Looked up from germline, CDR1 is MNHEY and CDR2 is SVGEGT.

In this sample, this clonotype turned up a few times. The CDR3 nucleotides read TGTGCCAGCAGCCCGTCGGGTAGTAGGTACAATGAGCAGTTCTTC. Translation gives CASSPSGSRYNEQFF. This chain links TRBV6-2 or TRBV6-3 with TRBJ2-1; D uncertain. V was shortened by 6 bases and J by 4 bases, with 16 bases between the two germline ends. The CDR3 contains 15 residues. The V gene's germline CDR1 is MNHEY and CDR2 SVGEGT.

The V and J genes are TRBV6-5 and TRBJ1-2; 10 bases line up with TRBD1. This CDR3 region has 12 residues. Looked up from germline, CDR1 is MNHEY and CDR2 is SVGAGI. The CDR3 DNA is TGTACTAGCGGGACAGGGGTCGATGGCTACACCTTC. It codes for CTSGTGVDGYTF.

The V gene is TRBV4-1, the J gene TRBJ2-1; D remains unclear. Per germline, CDR1 MGHRA and CDR2 YSYEKL. Trimming took off 7 bases at V and 5 bases at J, with 12 bases between the two ends. CDR3 length: 13 amino acids. The CDR3 loop is CASTRSVDNEQFF. For the CDR3, the DNA is TGCGCCAGCACCCGGAGCGTCGACAATGAGCAGTTCTTC.

To note about this clonotype: This may arise from a read error, as a much more abundant clone is one base away. The CDR3 here is CSVVGTAFTDYGFTF. The DNA for the CDR3 is TGCAGCGTTGTCGGGACCGCATTCACCGATTATGGCTTCACCTTC. The chain uses TRBV29-1 and TRBJ1-2; possibly TRBD1 for D (5 bases). There are 15 residues in the CDR3. Germline CDR1 SQVTM, CDR2 ANQGSEA.